This T cell receptor beta chain was recovered during a study of radiation and T cells in renal cell carcinoma. This clone was detected once. Documented time point: baseline pretreatment blood. The treatment: 15 Gy SBRT to primary tumor, nephrectomy 4 weeks later. The tumor was a clear cell renal cell carcinoma. Germline CDR1 SGHVS, CDR2 FQNEAQ. Trimming took 8 bases from V and 4 from J, leaving 12 bases between them. This CDR3 is 12 amino acids long. Sequencing was performed with immunoSEQ multiplex PCR; in TCRdb, only in-frame clones are kept and a portion is missing. The profile shows 100,000 to 150,000 clones, roughly 80% of them singletons.

The chain couples TRBV7-8 to TRBJ2-7; D is unresolved. This TCR came from an older woman with renal cell carcinoma. The sample here was blood, taken from a patient whose treatment included radiotherapy and nephrectomy. CDR3 protein: CASGIPPYEQYF. CDR3 sequence (DNA): TGTGCCAGCGGAATTCCCCCTTACGAGCAGTACTTC. Together with reference TRBV7-8 and TRBJ2-7, the CDR3 gives the full variable domain: GAGVSQSPRYKVAKRGQDVALRCDPISGHVSLFWYQQALGQGPEFLTYFQNEAQLDKSGLPSDRFFAERPEGSVSTLKIQRTQQEDSAVYLCASGIPPYEQYFGPGTRLTVT.